Presented here are 18 T cell receptor beta chains from one specimen sequenced in a study of blood T cell repertoires in COVID-19. Sequenced by immunoSEQ multiplex PCR; TCRdb stores in-frame clones only, minus some. The table shows about 310,000 clones, with around 86% occurring only once. The sequencing input was peripheral blood. The source is a man in his fifties or sixties with active or convalescent COVID-19.

The chain uses TRBV19 and TRBJ1-1, with 8 bases fitting TRBD1. Germline-derived CDR1 and CDR2 are LNHDA and SQIVND (reference sequence). Trimming cost V 3 bases and J 1 base; bases outside gene matches: 7. This CDR3 is built from 16 residues. DNA of the CDR3: TGTGCCAGTAGTATCGCCGTTGACAGGGGGAACACTGAAGCTTTCTTT. As protein: CASSIAVDRGNTEAFF. The complete variable domain, with remaining parts taken from reference TRBV19 and TRBJ1-1, reads DGGITQSPKYLFRKEGQNVTLSCEQNLNHDAMYWYRQDPGQGLRLIYYSQIVNDFQKGDIAEGYSVSREKKESFPLTVTSAQKNPTAFYLCASSIAVDRGNTEAFFGQGTRLTVV.

The V call is TRBV19, the J call TRBJ1-6; D gene unclear. Germline CDR1 LNHDA, CDR2 SQIVND (reference sequence). This CDR3 is built from 14 residues. V was clipped by 3 bases and J by 7 bases, with 10 bases between them. CDR3 nucleotide sequence: TGTGCCAGTAGTATCGCCCGGGAAAATTCACCCCTCCACTTT. Its protein is CASSIARENSPLHF.

The chain couples TRBV30 to TRBJ2-3; D is unclear. The CDR3 totals 13 residues. Germline-derived CDR1 and CDR2 are GTSNPN and SVGIG (reference sequence). Trimming removed 0 bases at V and 0 bases at J, with 4 bases between. The CDR3 region has the DNA TGTGCCTGGAGTGTGGCTAGCACAGATACGCAGTATTTT. As protein: CAWSVASTDTQYF.

The chain uses TRBV18 and TRBJ2-3; 8 nucleotides line up with TRBD1. The CDR3 consists of 14 residues. Unmatched junction bases numbered 2, after V lost 3 bases and J lost 3 bases. The germline CDR1 and CDR2 sequences are KGHSH and LQKENI. CDR3 protein: CASSPQGATDTQYF. DNA for the CDR3: TGTGCCAGCTCACCGCAGGGGGCAACAGATACGCAGTATTTT. Full variable domain (outside the CDR3, taken from reference TRBV18 and TRBJ2-3): NAGVMQNPRHLVRRRGQEARLRCSPMKGHSHVYWYRQLPEEGLKFMVYLQKENIIDESGMPKERFSAEFPKEGPSILRIQQVVRGDSAAYFCASSPQGATDTQYFGPGTRLTVL.

A remark on this clone: Because the CDR3 is missing its conserved closing phenylalanine or tryptophan, this is likely a read error. CDR3 residues: CASSPGQGVGGYTL. In DNA form, the CDR3 reads TGTGCCAGCAGTCCAGGACAGGGAGTCGGAGGCTACACCCTC. The chain carries TRBV28 and TRBJ1-2; 8 positions agree with TRBD1. Trimming removed 5 bases from V and 8 bases from J; junction bases left unmatched: 10. This CDR3 region has 14 residues. CDR1 MDHEN and CDR2 SYDVKM come from the germline V gene.

Only a few counts were recorded for this clone. The rearrangement uses TRBV10-3 and TRBJ1-2; 11 bases line up with TRBD1. V gave up 3 bases and J gave up 11 bases; unmatched junction bases: 8. From germline, CDR1 is ENHRY and CDR2 SYGVKD. The CDR3 extends over 14 amino acids. CDR3 coding DNA: TGTGCCATCAGTGATTTGGGGACAGGGGGAACGTACACCTTC. Its protein is CAISDLGTGGTYTF.

The chain combines TRBV6-5 with TRBJ1-3; D is perhaps TRBD1 (6 bases). In germline, CDR1 is MNHEY, CDR2 SVGAGI. V was clipped by 8 bases and J by 4 bases, with 12 bases between them. CDR3 length equals 13 residues. The CDR3 nucleotides read TGTGCCAGCCAACAGGGTTTCGGAAACACCATATATTTT. As protein: CASQQGFGNTIYF.

The chain joins TRBV19 to TRBJ2-7; TRBD2 matches at 7 bases. Trimming removed 4 bases from V and 1 base from J; junction bases left unmatched: 10. CDR3 length: 16 amino acids. Germline loops: CDR1 LNHDA, CDR2 SQIVND (reference sequence). As DNA, the CDR3 is TGTGCCAGTAGTAAGTTTGGCGGGAGCCTTTCCTACGAGCAGTACTTC. It is translated as CASSKFGGSLSYEQYF.

This chain joins TRBV7-2 and TRBJ2-5, with D possibly matching TRBD1 (5 bases). Trimming removed 2 bases at V and 2 bases at J, with 15 bases between. Germline CDR1 SGHTA, CDR2 FQGNSA. This CDR3 has 16 amino acids. This chain's CDR3 is CASSLSRPGPQETQYF. As DNA, the CDR3 is TGTGCCAGCAGCTTAAGTCGGCCAGGGCCGCAAGAGACCCAGTACTTC.

V is TRBV7-2 and J is TRBJ1-2; D gene uncertain. Trimming took off 2 bases at V and 2 bases at J, with 6 bases between the two ends. The CDR3 totals 13 residues. Germline lookup yields CDR1 SGHTA and CDR2 FQGNSA. The CDR3 coding sequence is TGTGCCAGCAGCTTACCGGGGAACTATGGCTACACCTTC. Encoded protein: CASSLPGNYGYTF.

The V gene is TRBV15, the J gene TRBJ2-5; D call uncertain. Germline-derived CDR1 and CDR2 are LNHNV and YYDKDF (reference sequence). The CDR3 sequence is 14 residues long. Trimming shortened V by 0 bases and J by 2 bases, and 7 bases separated the two germline ends. The CDR3 bases are TGTGCCACCAGCAGAGACCAGATACAAGAGACCCAGTACTTC. This codes for CATSRDQIQETQYF.

This clone was seen once. The V call is TRBV27, the J call TRBJ2-1, with D possibly TRBD1 on 6 matching bases. Trimming stripped 2 bases from V and 8 bases from J, with 16 bases between. Germline CDR1 and CDR2: MNHEY and SMNVEV (reference sequence). The length of the CDR3 is 15 residues. The CDR3 reads CASSLQGWGYDEQFF. Written as DNA, the CDR3 is TGTGCCAGCAGTTTACAGGGGTGGGGATACGATGAGCAGTTCTTC.

The gene calls are TRBV12-3 or TRBV12-4 and TRBJ1-2; D is unresolved. V lost 4 bases and J 13 bases, leaving 13 bases between the germline ends. The length of the CDR3 is 11 residues. The CDR3 sequence: CASSSLVGTTF. The CDR3 DNA follows: TGTGCCAGCAGTTCACTGGTTGGTACCACCTTC.

This sequence joins TRBV30 and TRBJ1-5; tentative D call: TRBD1 (6 bases). CDR3 size: 15 residues. Germline CDR1 and CDR2: GTSNPN and SVGIG (reference sequence). Trimming stripped 0 bases from V and 6 bases from J, with 15 bases between. The CDR3 DNA reads TGTGCCTGGAGTGTGGGGGCAGGGGAAGGTCAGCCCCAGCATTTT. As protein: CAWSVGAGEGQPQHF.

The chain links TRBV28 to TRBJ2-1, with 13 bases that match TRBD2. The CDR3 contains 22 residues. The V segment lost 2 bases and the J segment 4 bases; nucleotides outside the gene matches: 20. Germline CDR1 and CDR2: MDHEN and SYDVKM. The CDR3 here is CASSLHPGQELEGLAGYNEQFF. The CDR3, as DNA: TGTGCCAGCAGTTTACACCCGGGACAGGAGCTAGAGGGACTAGCGGGGTACAATGAGCAGTTCTTC.

The chain links TRBV9 to TRBJ2-3; 11 bases are shared with TRBD2. J lost 0 bases, V lost 0 bases, and 9 bases had no gene match. From germline, CDR1 is SGDLS and CDR2 YYNGEE. The CDR3 extends over 19 amino acids. CDR3 nucleotides: TGTGCCAGCAGCGTAGAGGTAGCGGGGGGGTACCCTAGCACAGATACGCAGTATTTT. This gives the protein CASSVEVAGGYPSTDTQYF. Full variable domain (rest looked up from reference TRBV9 and TRBJ2-3): DSGVTQTPKHLITATGQRVTLRCSPRSGDLSVYWYQQSLDQGLQFLIQYYNGEERAKGNILERFSAQQFPDLHSELNLSSLELGDSALYFCASSVEVAGGYPSTDTQYFGPGTRLTVL.

The chain employs TRBV18 and TRBJ2-5, with a weak D call TRBD2 (6 bases). The CDR3 covers 13 residues. Germline V gene lookup returns CDR1 KGHSH and CDR2 LQKENI. V lost 2 bases, J lost 4 bases, and 8 bases lay in between. The CDR3, as DNA: TGTGCCAGCTCACCAGAGGAGGGAGAGACCCAGTACTTC. This translates into CASSPEEGETQYF.

With respect to this clone: Other DNA variants within this sample encode the same CDR3. The chain joins TRBV5-1 to TRBJ1-1, with D hard to call. V was trimmed by 2 bases and J by 3 bases, leaving 8 bases between them. Per germline, CDR1 SGHRS and CDR2 YFSETQ. The CDR3 has 13 amino acids. The CDR3 loop is CASSFSRDTEAFF. The CDR3 DNA reads TGCGCCAGCAGCTTCTCGAGGGACACTGAAGCTTTCTTT.